This TCR beta chain emerged from a study of Ad26.COV2.S vaccination and SARS-CoV-2 variants. Study at large: Dosing was one shot or two shots 56 days apart. Study-wide results and limits: Recipients of either vaccine or placebo displayed similar breadth of non-spike TCRs.

Assay used: immunoSEQ multiplex PCR; TCRdb lists only in-frame clones, some missing. This table holds hundreds of thousands of clones, roughly 90% found once. Regarding treatment: some 20 received Ad26.COV2.S at low or high dose, single or two shots; 5 received placebo; per-sample allocation not given. Sampling happened 63 days after the first vaccine or placebo injection. Germline lookup yields CDR1 MNHEY and CDR2 SVGAGI. After removal of 6 bases from V and 10 bases from J, the junction contained 6 bases not matched to a gene. The CDR3 contains 12 residues. As regards this clone: The target antigen is unknown.

The material sequenced was peripheral blood, taken in a trial of Ad26.COV2.S vaccine versus placebo. The sequence derives from a person between 18 and 65 years old who received the Ad26.COV2.S COVID-19 vaccine or a placebo. J is TRBJ1-1 and V is TRBV6-5; the match to TRBD1 covers 9 bases. The CDR3 here is CASRAGQGRAFF. As DNA, the CDR3 is TGTGCCAGCAGAGCGGGACAGGGACGAGCTTTCTTT.